This record covers a single T cell receptor (beta chain). Its target is not known. V was cut by 0 bases and J by 2 bases, with 8 bases left in between. CDR1 is LGHNA, CDR2 YNFKEQ, per germline. The length of the CDR3 is 14 residues. Using its own MiXCR run on the reads, TCRdb lists one record per CDR3 protein. This table holds about 920,000 distinct CDR3 sequences, 30% to 40% found once. This entry belongs to a study of T cell repertoires in cytomegalovirus infection. Overall study context: Public TCR beta signatures provided an indication of both CMV infection and a matching HLA type.

The sample here was cultured CD8+ T cells from PBMCs, taken from culture after CMV antigen stimulation. This receptor was taken from a human donor in good health (CMV status not recorded). Some clones in this sample may be carry-over from other donors' samples. This chain connects TRBV4-2 to TRBJ2-7; no definite D call. The DNA for the CDR3 is TGTGCCAGCAGCCAAGATCCGGGCACCTACGAGCAGTACTTC. This sequence encodes CASSQDPGTYEQYF.